The next 28 T cell receptor beta chains were all read from a single sample in a study of T cell clones after liver transplantation. Method: immunoSEQ multiplex PCR; TCRdb's copy keeps in-frame clones and lacks some. The table includes around 75,000 clones, 80% to 85% detected once. The source material was CD4+ T cells from blood, sampled around 50 months after liver transplant. These receptor sequences come from a human patient who received a liver transplant. The graft donor may be the source of some T cells.

This clone was detected only a few times. The genes are TRBV5-1 and TRBJ1-5; D ambiguous. Trimming shortened V by 4 bases and J by 5 bases, and 16 bases separated the two germline ends. Germline loops: CDR1 SGHRS, CDR2 YFSETQ. The CDR3 spans 15 residues. This chain's CDR3 is CASSLEGEGYQPQHF. CDR3 bases: TGCGCCAGCAGCCTAGAGGGCGAAGGGTATCAGCCCCAGCATTTT.

The CDR3 loop is CASSPGTAGGELFF. The CDR3 nucleotides are TGCGCCAGCAGCCCCGGGACAGCCGGCGGGGAGCTGTTTTTT. This chain links TRBV5-1 with TRBJ2-2, with 7 bases aligning to TRBD1. This CDR3 has 14 residues. J lost 7 bases, V lost 4 bases, and 7 bases had no gene match. Per germline, CDR1 SGHRS and CDR2 YFSETQ.

CDR3 in amino acids: CASSLPRGQETQYF. The CDR3 bases are TGTGCCAGCAGCCTACCTAGGGGACAAGAGACCCAGTACTTC. The chain links TRBV11-2 to TRBJ2-5; D is perhaps TRBD1 (5 bases). Between the trimmed V and J ends, which lost 5 bases and 2 bases, there was a span of 12 bases. CDR1 and CDR2 (germline): SGHAT, FQNNGV. This CDR3 comprises 14 residues.

The chain links TRBV5-6 to TRBJ2-1; TRBD1 matches at 7 bases. With V trimmed by 3 bases and J by 4 bases, 7 bases remained unmatched. The CDR3 consists of 15 residues. CDR1 is SGHDT and CDR2 is YYEEEE in the germline V gene. CDR3 residues: CASSSRDRPYNEQFF. CDR3 DNA: TGTGCCAGCAGCTCCCGGGACAGACCTTACAATGAGCAGTTCTTC.

This clone was seen just once. The CDR3 protein is CASRARESGANVLTF. The CDR3 nucleotides read TGTGCCAGCAGAGCAAGGGAATCTGGGGCCAACGTCCTGACTTTC. This chain uses TRBV6-5 with TRBJ2-6, with D unclear. This CDR3 spans 15 amino acids. Germline CDR1 and CDR2: MNHEY and SVGAGI. Trimming pared 6 bases from V and 1 base from J, leaving 10 bases between.

The rearrangement joins TRBV20-1 to TRBJ2-7, with a possible D match to TRBD1 (6 bases). The germline gives CDR1 DFQATT, CDR2 SNEGSKA (reference sequence). The CDR3 has 11 amino acids. The CDR3 DNA reads TGCATCATCTCCCAGGGGCGAGAGCAGTACTTC. Amino acids: CIISQGREQYF.

The chain uses TRBV5-6 and TRBJ2-7; TRBD1 matches at 8 bases. The CDR3 length is 17 residues. J was trimmed by 5 bases and V by 1 base; bases with no gene match: 14. Germline V gene sequence: CDR1 SGHDT, CDR2 YYEEEE. The CDR3 nucleotides are TGTGCCAGCAGCTTGAACGGCTGGACAGGGAGAGGGGACGAGCAGTACTTC. Amino acid sequence: CASSLNGWTGRGDEQYF.

This chain connects TRBV30 to TRBJ2-6, with a weak D call TRBD2 (6 bases). The germline V and J ends were trimmed by 3 bases and 2 bases, with 8 bases remaining between them. Germline-derived CDR1 and CDR2 are GTSNPN and SVGIG (reference sequence). The CDR3 runs 14 residues. In nucleotides, the CDR3 is TGTGCCTGGAGCGGAGGGACTGGGGCCAACGTCCTGACTTTC. Translating gives CAWSGGTGANVLTF.

The chain joins TRBV29-1 to TRBJ2-1; 9 nucleotides agree with TRBD1. The junction had 6 bases not matched to a gene; V was cut back by 5 bases and J by 4 bases. The CDR3 contains 14 residues. Per the germline V gene, CDR1 is SQVTM and CDR2 is ANQGSEA. CDR3 bases: TGCAGCGTTACCACAGGGGGCGCTTACAATGAGCAGTTCTTC. Translating gives CSVTTGGAYNEQFF.

The sample holds a few counts of this clone. V gene TRBV4-3 combines with J gene TRBJ2-1, with TRBD2 identical over 7 bases. This CDR3 has 17 residues. Germline values: CDR1 LGHNA, CDR2 YSLEER. The V segment lost 0 bases and the J segment 7 bases; nucleotides outside the gene matches: 12. The CDR3 is CASSQDQVLLATNEQFF. The CDR3 DNA reads TGCGCCAGCAGCCAAGACCAGGTGCTACTAGCGACTAATGAGCAGTTCTTC.

This clone was counted between two and nine times. The CDR3 here is CASRESSRAGNTIYF. CDR3 coding DNA: TGTGCCAGCAGAGAAAGCTCGAGAGCCGGAAACACCATATATTTT. The chain recombines TRBV11-2 with TRBJ1-3; D not certain. CDR1 SGHAT and CDR2 FQNNGV come from the germline V gene. Trimming pared 6 bases from V and 4 bases from J, leaving 16 bases between. The CDR3 is made up of 15 amino acids.

The chain carries TRBV6-1 and TRBJ2-3; no definite D call. CDR1 is MNHNS, CDR2 SASEGT, per germline. The CDR3 sequence is 15 residues long. Trimming left V 2 bases short and J 2 bases short, with 11 bases between. This CDR3 is CASSETAPATDTQYF. CDR3 bases: TGTGCCAGCAGTGAAACGGCCCCGGCCACAGATACGCAGTATTTT.

The V and J genes are TRBV5-6 and TRBJ2-7; perhaps TRBD2 as D (6 bases). Looked up from germline, CDR1 is SGHDT and CDR2 is YYEEEE. CDR3 size: 19 residues. Trimming pared 3 bases from V and 6 bases from J, leaving 31 bases between. The CDR3 nucleotides are TGTGCCAGCAGCTGTGTGATTAGGGACTCTGAAACTCCCGGGTGCGAGCAGTACTTC. This sequence encodes CASSCVIRDSETPGCEQYF.

Relative to its sample, this clone is medium-sized. The chain recombines TRBV19 with TRBJ2-7, with 7 bases matching TRBD1. Looked up from germline, CDR1 is LNHDA and CDR2 is SQIVND (reference sequence). V lost 4 bases to trimming and J lost 2 bases; unmatched junction nucleotides: 11. This CDR3 region has 16 residues. The CDR3 nucleotides read TGTGCCAGTAGTACCAGGGGGACAGCCCCACCCTACGAGCAGTACTTC. It yields the protein CASSTRGTAPPYEQYF.

The rearrangement links TRBV5-6 to TRBJ2-1; TRBD2 aligns across 8 bases. Germline CDR1 reads SGHDT; CDR2 reads YYEEEE. The CDR3 has 16 residues. V shed 4 bases and J 0 bases; nucleotides not matched to a gene: 6. The CDR3 DNA sequence: TGTGCCAGCAGCCCCTCCGGGAGGGTCTCCTACAATGAGCAGTTCTTC. It is translated as CASSPSGRVSYNEQFF.

The chain combines TRBV6-5 with TRBJ2-1; weak D call: TRBD1 (6 bases). CDR1 is MNHEY and CDR2 is SVGAGI in the germline V gene. Trimming pared 6 bases from V and 5 bases from J, leaving 11 bases between. This CDR3 contains 13 residues. The DNA of the CDR3 is TGTGCCAGCAGATCACAGGGAAACAATGAGCAGTTCTTC. This sequence encodes CASRSQGNNEQFF.

CDR3 bases: TGCGCCAGCAGCCAAGATATAGGAGTTGGGGGTCAGACCCAGTACTTC. It translates to CASSQDIGVGGQTQYF. This chain uses TRBV4-3 with TRBJ2-5; D is tentatively TRBD1 or TRBD2 (5 bases each). Germline CDR1 reads LGHNA; CDR2 reads YSLEER. Trimming shortened V by 0 bases and J by 6 bases, and 17 bases separated the two germline ends. This CDR3 region has 16 residues.

This chain connects TRBV7-2 to TRBJ2-2; no reliable D call. This CDR3 is 16 amino acids long. V gave up 3 bases and J gave up 0 bases, with 11 bases separating them. Germline V gene lookup returns CDR1 SGHTA and CDR2 FQGNSA. The CDR3 reads CASSFQSLANTGELFF. The CDR3 coding sequence is TGTGCCAGCAGCTTCCAAAGCCTAGCGAACACCGGGGAGCTGTTTTTT.

V and J are TRBV4-2 and TRBJ2-7; TRBD2 aligns across 12 bases. Germline CDR1 is LGHNA and CDR2 is YNFKEQ. This CDR3 is 15 amino acids long. The V segment lost 3 bases and the J segment 4 bases; nucleotides outside the gene matches: 4. CDR3: CASSHTSGGTYEQYF. The CDR3 DNA is TGTGCCAGCAGCCACACTAGCGGGGGGACGTACGAGCAGTACTTC.

The V gene is TRBV11-2, the J gene TRBJ2-3, with TRBD1 matching 9 bases. The CDR3 runs 15 residues. Trimming cost V 7 bases and J 6 bases; bases outside gene matches: 11. Per germline, CDR1 SGHAT and CDR2 FQNNGV. CDR3 nucleotide sequence: TGTGCCAGCATGAAGAGGGACAGGGACGGGGATACGCAGTATTTT. This translates into CASMKRDRDGDTQYF.

The CDR3 sequence is CASGSGQGAYEQYF. The CDR3 nucleotides are TGTGCTAGTGGCTCAGGACAGGGGGCCTACGAGCAGTACTTC. The chain links TRBV12-5 to TRBJ2-7; TRBD1 matches at 10 bases. The CDR3 is 14 amino acids. Trimming took 6 bases from V and 2 from J; bases not matched to a gene: 4. Germline CDR1 reads LGHNT; CDR2 reads FRNRAP.

The V call is TRBV6-1, the J call TRBJ1-2; D unresolved. The length of the CDR3 is 12 residues. Trimming shortened V by 4 bases and J by 2 bases, and 5 bases separated the two germline ends. In germline, CDR1 is MNHNS, CDR2 SASEGT. CDR3 DNA sequence: TGTGCCAGCAGTGTCCAGAACTATGGCTACACCTTC. Residues: CASSVQNYGYTF.

This rearrangement joins TRBV12-1 to TRBJ1-1; the table names TRBD1, a call not compared with the DNA. TRBV12-1 is an annotated pseudogene. There are 13 residues in the CDR3. The CDR3: CASSFEGDTEAFF. CDR3 nucleotide sequence: TGTGCCAGCAGCTTTGAAGGGGACACTGAAGCTTTCTTT.

This chain connects TRBV7-2 to TRBJ2-1, with D tentatively TRBD2 (6 bases). CDR3 length: 16 amino acids. CDR1 is SGHTA and CDR2 is FQGNSA in the germline V gene. V was pared by 2 bases and J by 9 bases, with 20 bases between. The CDR3 DNA is TGTGCCAGCAGCTTATCCGAGGGACTCACTACGGGTGAGCAGTTCTTC. It yields the protein CASSLSEGLTTGEQFF.

This clone has just a few counts. V gene TRBV7-2 combines with J gene TRBJ2-1; the match to TRBD2 covers 7 bases. Germline trimming cut 4 bases from V and 6 bases from J; bases unmatched to any gene: 18. Germline lookup yields CDR1 SGHTA and CDR2 FQGNSA. CDR3 size: 18 residues. The CDR3 loop is CASSSRGGKLHSLNEQFF. In nucleotides, the CDR3 is TGTGCCAGCAGCTCAAGGGGAGGGAAACTCCATTCCCTCAATGAGCAGTTCTTC.

V usage is TRBV18 and J usage is TRBJ1-1; possible D gene TRBD1, 5 bases. V lost 6 bases to trimming and J lost 1 base, with 15 bases between them. CDR1 is KGHSH, CDR2 LQKENI, per germline. CDR3 length: 15 amino acids. CDR3 sequence reads: CASSLGRQKNTEAFF. CDR3 bases: TGTGCCAGCTCCCTCGGCAGACAGAAGAACACTGAAGCTTTCTTT.

The chain combines TRBV19 with TRBJ2-3; TRBD1 matches at 10 bases. The V gene end was trimmed by 0 bases and the J gene end by 3 bases; junction bases not matched to a gene: 6. Germline V gene sequence: CDR1 LNHDA, CDR2 SQIVND (reference sequence). The CDR3 totals 17 residues. Written as DNA, the CDR3 is TGTGCCAGTAGTATAGAATCGGGACAGGGGAGGACAGATACGCAGTATTTT. Amino acids: CASSIESGQGRTDTQYF.

The count of this clone is one. This chain uses TRBV5-5 with TRBJ2-7; D remains unclear. CDR3 length: 14 amino acids. V shed 4 bases and J shed 3 bases, with 14 bases lying between them. Germline values: CDR1 SGHKS, CDR2 YYEKEE (reference sequence). The CDR3 loop reads CASSVEIFGYEQYF. Here the CDR3 DNA reads TGTGCCAGCAGCGTAGAGATATTCGGCTACGAGCAGTACTTC.